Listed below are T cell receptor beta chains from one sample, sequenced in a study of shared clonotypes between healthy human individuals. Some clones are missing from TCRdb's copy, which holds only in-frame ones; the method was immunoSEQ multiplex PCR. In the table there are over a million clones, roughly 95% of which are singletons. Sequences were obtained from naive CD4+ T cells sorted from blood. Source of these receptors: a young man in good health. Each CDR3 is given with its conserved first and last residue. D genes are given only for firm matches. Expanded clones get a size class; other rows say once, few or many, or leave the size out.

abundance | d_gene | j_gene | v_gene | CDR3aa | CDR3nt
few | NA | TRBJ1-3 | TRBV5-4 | CASSLDENTIYF | TGTGCCAGCAGCTTGGATGAAAACACCATATATTTT
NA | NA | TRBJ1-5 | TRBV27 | CASGDFQGHQAPQHF | TGTGCCAGCGGAGACTTTCAGGGACACCAGGCGCCCCAGCATTTT
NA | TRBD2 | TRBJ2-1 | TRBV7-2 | CASSHGLADYNEQFF | TGTGCCAGCAGCCACGGACTAGCGGACTACAATGAGCAGTTCTTC
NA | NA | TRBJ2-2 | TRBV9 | CASSVGRMGLAVTNTGELFF | TGTGCCAGCAGCGTAGGACGAATGGGGCTAGCAGTTACGAACACCGGGGAGCTGTTTTTT
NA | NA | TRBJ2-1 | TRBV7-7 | CASSSLGSSYNEQFF | TGTGCCAGCAGCTCACTTGGAAGCTCCTACAATGAGCAGTTCTTC
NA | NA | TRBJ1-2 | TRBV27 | CASSTRRGPKGYTF | TGTGCCAGCAGTACTAGGCGGGGTCCGAAAGGCTACACCTTC
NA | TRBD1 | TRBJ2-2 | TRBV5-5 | CASSRIGGHTGELFF | TGTGCCAGCAGTAGAATAGGGGGCCACACCGGGGAGCTGTTTTTT
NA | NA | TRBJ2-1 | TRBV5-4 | CASSLVAGNYNEQFF | TGTGCCAGCAGCTTGGTCGCGGGAAACTACAATGAGCAGTTCTTC
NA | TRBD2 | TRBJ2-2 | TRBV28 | CASSPPGLAVSGELFF | TGTGCCAGCAGTCCCCCGGGACTAGCGGTCTCCGGGGAGCTGTTTTTT
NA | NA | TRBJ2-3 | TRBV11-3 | CASSEAGTDTQYF | TGTGCCAGCAGCGAGGCGGGCACAGATACGCAGTATTTT
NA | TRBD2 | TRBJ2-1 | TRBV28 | CASSTHPGLTEQFF | TGTGCCAGCAGTACTCACCCGGGACTAACCGAGCAGTTCTTC
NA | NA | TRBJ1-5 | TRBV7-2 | CASSLGQQNQPQHF | TGTGCCAGCAGCTTGGGACAACAGAATCAGCCCCAGCATTTT
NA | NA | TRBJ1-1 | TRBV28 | CASSFPGVNTEAFF | TGTGCCAGCAGTTTTCCAGGGGTGAACACTGAAGCTTTCTTT
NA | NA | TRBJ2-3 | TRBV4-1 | CASSQEPGVSTDTQYF | TGCGCCAGCAGCCAAGAACCAGGGGTTAGCACAGATACGCAGTATTTT
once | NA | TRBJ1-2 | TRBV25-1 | CASSGNMPNYGYTF | TGTGCCAGCAGTGGGAATATGCCTAACTATGGCTACACCTTC
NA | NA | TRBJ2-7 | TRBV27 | CASGPLAVNSYEQYF | TGTGCCAGCGGCCCGTTAGCGGTGAACTCCTACGAGCAGTACTTC
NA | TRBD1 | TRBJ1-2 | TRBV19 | CASKGTGDNYGYTF | TGTGCCAGTAAGGGAACAGGGGATAACTATGGCTACACCTTC
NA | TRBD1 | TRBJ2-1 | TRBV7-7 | CASSTSRDREGYNEQFF | TGTGCTAGCAGCACGTCCCGGGACAGGGAGGGGTACAATGAGCAGTTCTTC
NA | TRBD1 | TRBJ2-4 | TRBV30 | CAWTLWTGILLAKNIQYF | TGTGCCTGGACCCTATGGACAGGGATTCTTCTAGCCAAAAACATTCAGTACTTC
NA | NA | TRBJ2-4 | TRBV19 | CASSTTGSDIQYF | TGTGCCAGTAGTACCACAGGGTCTGACATTCAGTACTTC
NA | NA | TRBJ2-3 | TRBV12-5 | CASGLAGQIRDTQYF | TGTGCTAGTGGTTTGGCCGGACAGATCAGGGATACGCAGTATTTT
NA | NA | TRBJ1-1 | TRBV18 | CASSQGSDTEAFF | TGTGCCAGCTCACAAGGGTCGGACACTGAAGCTTTCTTT
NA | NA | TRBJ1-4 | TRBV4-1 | CASSRSDGPTLEKLFF | TGCGCCAGCAGCCGTTCGGACGGACCTACTCTTGAAAAACTGTTTTTT
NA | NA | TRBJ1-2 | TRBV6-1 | CASSERGGYGYTF | TGTGCCAGCAGTGAGAGGGGAGGCTATGGCTACACCTTC
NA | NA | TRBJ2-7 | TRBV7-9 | CASSAIGISYEQYF | TGTGCCAGCAGCGCAATAGGTATTTCTTACGAGCAGTACTTC
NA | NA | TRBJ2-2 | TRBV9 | CASSVGLPGALTGELFF | TGTGCCAGCAGCGTAGGTTTACCGGGAGCGTTGACCGGGGAGCTGTTTTTT
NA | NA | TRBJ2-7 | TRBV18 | CASSPPGYEQYF | TGTGCCAGCTCGCCCCCCGGATACGAGCAGTACTTC
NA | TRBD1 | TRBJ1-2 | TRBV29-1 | CSVADRQGADGYTF | TGCAGCGTTGCGGACCGACAGGGGGCCGATGGCTACACCTTC
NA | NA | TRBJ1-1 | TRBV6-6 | CASSYGGMNTEAFF | TGTGCCAGCAGTTACGGAGGTATGAACACTGAAGCTTTCTTT
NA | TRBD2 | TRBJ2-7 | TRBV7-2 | CASSPRTSGLGLREQYF | TGTGCCAGCAGCCCCCGGACTAGCGGGCTGGGGCTTAGGGAGCAGTACTTC
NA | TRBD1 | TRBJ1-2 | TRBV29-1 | CSVSTGTGVNYGYTF | TGCAGCGTGTCAACCGGGACAGGGGTTAACTATGGCTACACCTTC
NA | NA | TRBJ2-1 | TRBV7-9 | CASTPYLAAGQFF | TGTGCCAGCACCCCTTATTTGGCGGCAGGGCAGTTCTTC
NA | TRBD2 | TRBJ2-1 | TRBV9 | CASSPRTSRGEQFF | TGTGCCAGCAGCCCAAGGACTAGCAGAGGTGAGCAGTTCTTC
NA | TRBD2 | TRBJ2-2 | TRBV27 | CASGRGLAGVIGFQARNGELFF | TGTGCCAGCGGGCGGGGACTAGCGGGAGTAATAGGATTCCAAGCGCGTAACGGGGAGCTGTTTTTT
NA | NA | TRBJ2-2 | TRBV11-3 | CASSRDFTGELFF | TGTGCCAGCAGCCGGGACTTCACCGGGGAGCTGTTTTTT
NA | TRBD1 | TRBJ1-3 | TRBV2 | CASRSQGQPGNTIYF | TGTGCCAGCAGGTCCCAGGGACAGCCTGGAAACACCATATATTTT
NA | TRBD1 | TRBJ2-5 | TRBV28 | CASSGPKTGHHPETQYF | TGTGCCAGCAGTGGTCCCAAGACAGGGCACCACCCAGAGACCCAGTACTTC
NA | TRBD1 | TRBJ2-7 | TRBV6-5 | CASSSAGTVQEKQYF | TGTGCCAGCAGTTCCGCAGGGACAGTTCAGGAGAAACAGTACTTC
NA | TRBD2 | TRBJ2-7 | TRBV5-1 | CASSLVANGLAGAAFYEQYF | TGCGCCAGCAGCTTGGTAGCCAATGGACTAGCGGGAGCGGCCTTCTACGAGCAGTACTTC
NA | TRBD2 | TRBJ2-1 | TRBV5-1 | CASSLGASGYNEQFF | TGCGCCAGCAGCTTAGGGGCTAGCGGTTACAATGAGCAGTTCTTC
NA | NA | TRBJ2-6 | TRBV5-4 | CASSLGGPPGANVLTF | TGTGCCAGCAGCTTGGGAGGTCCCCCTGGGGCCAACGTCCTGACTTTC
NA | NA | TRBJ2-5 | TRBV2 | CASSAAAWETQYF | TGTGCCAGCAGTGCGGCAGCCTGGGAGACCCAGTACTTC
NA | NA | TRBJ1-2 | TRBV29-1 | CSARGLGKLNYGYTF | TGCAGCGCGCGGGGGCTGGGGAAACTGAACTATGGCTACACCTTC
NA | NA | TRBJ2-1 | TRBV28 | CASRTDLHEQFF | TGTGCCAGCAGAACGGACCTACATGAGCAGTTCTTC
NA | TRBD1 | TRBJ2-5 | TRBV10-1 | CASSEPGQGEETQYF | TGCGCCAGCAGTGAGCCGGGACAGGGAGAGGAGACCCAGTACTTC
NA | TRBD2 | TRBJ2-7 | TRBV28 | CASTLLGGAYEQYF | TGTGCCAGCACCCTGCTGGGGGGGGCCTACGAGCAGTACTTC
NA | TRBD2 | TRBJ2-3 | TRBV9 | CASSVVAGRTDTQYF | TGTGCCAGCAGCGTAGTAGCGGGAAGAACAGATACGCAGTATTTT
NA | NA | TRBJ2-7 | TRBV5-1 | CASSFGQGPYEQYF | TGCGCCAGCAGCTTCGGCCAGGGTCCCTACGAGCAGTACTTC
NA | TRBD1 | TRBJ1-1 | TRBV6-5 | CASSLGTVMNTEAFF | TGTGCCAGCAGCCTGGGGACAGTAATGAACACTGAAGCTTTCTTT
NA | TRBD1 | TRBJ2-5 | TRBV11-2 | CASSLGDRGLETQYF | TGTGCCAGCAGCTTAGGGGACAGGGGGCTGGAGACCCAGTACTTC
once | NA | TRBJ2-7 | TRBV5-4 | CASSRETPEQYF | TGTGCCAGCAGCCGGGAGACCCCCGAGCAGTACTTC
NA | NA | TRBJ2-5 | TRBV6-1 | CASSEDTKGFRETQYF | TGTGCCAGCAGTGAAGATACGAAAGGTTTTCGGGAGACCCAGTACTTC
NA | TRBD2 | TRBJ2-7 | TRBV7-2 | CASSLGLAGYEQYF | TGTGCCAGCAGCTTAGGACTAGCGGGGTACGAGCAGTACTTC
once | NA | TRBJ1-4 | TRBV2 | CASTLRTTNEKLFF | TGTGCCAGCACCTTAAGAACAACTAATGAAAAACTGTTTTTT
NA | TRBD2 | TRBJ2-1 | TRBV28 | CASGRLAVKLGYEQFF | TGTGCCAGCGGACGACTAGCGGTAAAGCTAGGCTATGAGCAGTTCTTC
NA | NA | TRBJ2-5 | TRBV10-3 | CAIGRSAQETQYF | TGTGCCATCGGCCGAAGCGCCCAAGAGACCCAGTACTTC
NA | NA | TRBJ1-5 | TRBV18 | CASSPRRQASGQPQHF | TGTGCCAGCTCACCACGGCGACAGGCCTCGGGGCAGCCCCAGCATTTT
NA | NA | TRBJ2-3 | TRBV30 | CAFDSFTDTQYF | TGTGCCTTCGACAGTTTCACAGATACGCAGTATTTT
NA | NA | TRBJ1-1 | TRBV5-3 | CARSPSNLGEITEAFF | TGTGCCAGAAGCCCATCTAACTTGGGGGAGATCACTGAAGCTTTCTTT
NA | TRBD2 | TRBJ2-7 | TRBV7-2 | CASSSYGTSSVEQYF | TGTGCCAGCAGCTCCTACGGGACTAGTTCAGTCGAGCAGTACTTC